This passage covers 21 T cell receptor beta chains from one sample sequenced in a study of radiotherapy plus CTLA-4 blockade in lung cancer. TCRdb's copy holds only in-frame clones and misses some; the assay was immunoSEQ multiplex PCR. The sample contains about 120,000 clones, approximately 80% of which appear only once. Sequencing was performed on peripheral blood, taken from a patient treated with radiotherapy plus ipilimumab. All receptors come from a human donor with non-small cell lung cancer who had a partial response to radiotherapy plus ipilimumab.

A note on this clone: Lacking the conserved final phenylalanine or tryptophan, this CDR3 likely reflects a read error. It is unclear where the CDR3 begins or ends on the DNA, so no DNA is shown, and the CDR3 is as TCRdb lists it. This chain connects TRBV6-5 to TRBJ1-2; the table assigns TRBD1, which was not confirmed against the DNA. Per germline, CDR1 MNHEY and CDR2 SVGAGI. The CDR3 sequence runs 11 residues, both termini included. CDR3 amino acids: CASSEETGVFL.

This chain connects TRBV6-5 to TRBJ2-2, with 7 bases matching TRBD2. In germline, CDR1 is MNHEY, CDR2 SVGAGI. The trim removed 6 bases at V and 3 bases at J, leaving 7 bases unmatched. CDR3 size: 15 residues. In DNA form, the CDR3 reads TGTGCCAGCAGGGCGGGACTACTGGACACCGGGGAGCTGTTTTTT. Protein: CASRAGLLDTGELFF.

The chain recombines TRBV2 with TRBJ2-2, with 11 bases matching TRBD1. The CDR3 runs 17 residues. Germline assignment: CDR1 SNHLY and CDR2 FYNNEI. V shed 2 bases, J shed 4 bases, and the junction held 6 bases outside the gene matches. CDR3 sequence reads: CASSERRTGGSTGELFF. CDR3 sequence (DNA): TGTGCCAGCAGTGAAAGGCGGACAGGGGGCAGCACCGGGGAGCTGTTTTTT.

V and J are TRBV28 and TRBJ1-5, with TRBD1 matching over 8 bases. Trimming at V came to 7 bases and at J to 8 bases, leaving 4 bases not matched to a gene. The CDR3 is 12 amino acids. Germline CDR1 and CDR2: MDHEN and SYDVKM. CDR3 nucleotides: TGTGCCAGCACCTACAGGGGGGAGCCCCAGCATTTT. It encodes CASTYRGEPQHF.

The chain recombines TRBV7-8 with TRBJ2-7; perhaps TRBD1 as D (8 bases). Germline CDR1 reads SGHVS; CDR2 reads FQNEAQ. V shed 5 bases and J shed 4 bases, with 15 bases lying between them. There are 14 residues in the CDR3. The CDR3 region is CASSRGDRPYEQYV. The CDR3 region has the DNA TGTGCCAGCAGCCGGGGGGACAGGCCTTACGAGCAGTACGTC.

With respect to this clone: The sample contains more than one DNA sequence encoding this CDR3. The CDR3 DNA reads TGTGCCAGCAGGGCAGGGACAGCGAACACTGAAGCTTTCTTT. Translating gives CASRAGTANTEAFF. The chain carries TRBV6-1 and TRBJ1-1; 7 nucleotides agree with TRBD1. Germline V lookup: CDR1 MNHNS, CDR2 SASEGT. This CDR3 has 14 residues. Trimming at V came to 6 bases and at J to 1 base, leaving 5 bases not matched to a gene.

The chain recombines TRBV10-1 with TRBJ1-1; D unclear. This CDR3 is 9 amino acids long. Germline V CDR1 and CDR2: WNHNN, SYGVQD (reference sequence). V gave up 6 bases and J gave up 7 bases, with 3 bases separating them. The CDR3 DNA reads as TGCGCCAGCAGCCATGAAGCTTTCTTT. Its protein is CASSHEAFF.

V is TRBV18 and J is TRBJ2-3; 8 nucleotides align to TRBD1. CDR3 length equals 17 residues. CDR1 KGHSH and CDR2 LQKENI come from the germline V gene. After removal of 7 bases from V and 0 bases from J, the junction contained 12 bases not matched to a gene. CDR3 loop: CASFASGGITSTDTQYF. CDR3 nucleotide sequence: TGTGCCAGCTTTGCCTCAGGGGGCATCACTAGCACAGATACGCAGTATTTT.

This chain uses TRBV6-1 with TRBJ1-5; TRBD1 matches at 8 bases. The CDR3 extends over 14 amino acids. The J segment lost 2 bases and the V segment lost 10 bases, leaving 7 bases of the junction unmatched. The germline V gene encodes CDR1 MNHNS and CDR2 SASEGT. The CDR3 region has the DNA TGTGCCACCACAGGGGGATTCGGCAATCAGCCCCAGCATTTT. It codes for CATTGGFGNQPQHF.

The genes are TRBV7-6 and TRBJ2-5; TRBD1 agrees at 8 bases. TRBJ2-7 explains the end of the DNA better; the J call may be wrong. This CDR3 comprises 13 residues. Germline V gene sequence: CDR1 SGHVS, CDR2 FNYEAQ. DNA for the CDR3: TGTGCCAGCAGCTTAGTGGGGACAGGCGAGCAGTACTTC. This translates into CASSLVGTGEQYF.

CDR3: CASSTGGISYNEQFF. The CDR3 region has the DNA TGTGCCAGTAGCACAGGGGGCATCTCCTACAATGAGCAGTTCTTC. The V gene is TRBV25-1, the J gene TRBJ2-1, with 9 positions matching TRBD1. CDR1 and CDR2 from the germline V gene are MGHDK and SYGVNS. Trimming took 9 bases from V and 0 from J; bases not matched to a gene: 6. The CDR3 is 15 amino acids.

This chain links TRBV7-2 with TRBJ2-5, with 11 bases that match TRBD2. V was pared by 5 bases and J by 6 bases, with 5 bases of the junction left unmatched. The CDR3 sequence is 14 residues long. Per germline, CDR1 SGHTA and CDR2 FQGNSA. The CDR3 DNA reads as TGTGCCAGCAGCCTTAGCGGGGGGGCACAGACCCAGTACTTC. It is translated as CASSLSGGAQTQYF.

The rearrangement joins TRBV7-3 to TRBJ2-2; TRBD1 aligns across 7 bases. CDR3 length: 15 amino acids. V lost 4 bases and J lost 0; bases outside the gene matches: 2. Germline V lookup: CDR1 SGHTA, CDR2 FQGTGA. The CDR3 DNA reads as TGTGCCAGCAGCTCCCAGGGGGCGAACACCGGGGAGCTGTTTTTT. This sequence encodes CASSSQGANTGELFF.

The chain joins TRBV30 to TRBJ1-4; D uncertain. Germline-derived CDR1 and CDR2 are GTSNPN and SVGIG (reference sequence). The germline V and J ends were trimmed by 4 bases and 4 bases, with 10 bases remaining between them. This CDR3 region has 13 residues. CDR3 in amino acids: CAWMEGNNEKLFF. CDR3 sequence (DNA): TGTGCCTGGATGGAGGGTAATAATGAAAAACTGTTTTTT. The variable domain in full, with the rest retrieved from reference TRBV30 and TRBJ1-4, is SQTIHQWPATLVQPVGSPLSLECTVEGTSNPNLYWYRQAAGRGLQLLFYSVGIGQISSEVPQNLSASRPQDRQFILSSKKLLLSDSGFYLCAWMEGNNEKLFFGSGTQLSVL.

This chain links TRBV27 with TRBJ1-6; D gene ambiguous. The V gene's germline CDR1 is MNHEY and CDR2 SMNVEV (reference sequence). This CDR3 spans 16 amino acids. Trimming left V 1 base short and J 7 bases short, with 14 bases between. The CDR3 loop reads CASSLYSQSGNSPLHF. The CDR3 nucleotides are TGTGCCAGCAGTTTATACAGTCAGAGCGGAAATTCACCCCTCCACTTT.

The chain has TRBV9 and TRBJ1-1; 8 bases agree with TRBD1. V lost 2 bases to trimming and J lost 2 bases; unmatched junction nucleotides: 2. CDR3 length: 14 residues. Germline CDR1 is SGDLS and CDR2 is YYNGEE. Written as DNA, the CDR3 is TGTGCCAGCAGCGTCGACAGGGGAAACACTGAAGCTTTCTTT. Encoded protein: CASSVDRGNTEAFF.

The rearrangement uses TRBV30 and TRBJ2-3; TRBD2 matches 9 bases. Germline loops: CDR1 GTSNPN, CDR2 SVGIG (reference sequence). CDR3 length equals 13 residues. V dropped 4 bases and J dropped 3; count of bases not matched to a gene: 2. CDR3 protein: CAWTSGKTDTQYF. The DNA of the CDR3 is TGTGCCTGGACTAGCGGGAAAACAGATACGCAGTATTTT.

CDR3 sequence reads: CASSLGQPLHF. In DNA, the CDR3 is TGTGCCAGCAGCTTAGGGCAGCCCCTCCACTTT. This chain joins TRBV7-9 and TRBJ1-6; D gene uncertain. Germline CDR1 reads SEHNR; CDR2 reads FQNEAQ (reference sequence). The CDR3 is 11 amino acids. The germline V and J ends were trimmed by 1 base and 13 bases, with 5 bases remaining between them. The variable domain in full, with the rest retrieved from reference TRBV7-9 and TRBJ1-6, is DTGVSQNPRHKITKRGQNVTFRCDPISEHNRLYWYRQTLGQGPEFLTYFQNEAQLEKSRLLSDRFSAERPKGSFSTLEIQRTEQGDSAMYLCASSLGQPLHFGNGTRLTVT.

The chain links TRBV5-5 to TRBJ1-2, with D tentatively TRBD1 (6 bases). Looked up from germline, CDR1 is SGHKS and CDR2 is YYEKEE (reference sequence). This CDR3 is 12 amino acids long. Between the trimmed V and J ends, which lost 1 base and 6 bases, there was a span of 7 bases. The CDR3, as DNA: TGTGCCAGCAGCTTGACAGGGCATGGCTACACCTTC. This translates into CASSLTGHGYTF.

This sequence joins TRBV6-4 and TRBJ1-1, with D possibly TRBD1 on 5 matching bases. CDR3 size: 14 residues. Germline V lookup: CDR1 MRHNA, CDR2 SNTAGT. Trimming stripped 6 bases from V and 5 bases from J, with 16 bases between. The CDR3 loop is CASRATVGRTEAFF. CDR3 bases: TGTGCCAGCAGAGCGACAGTAGGGAGGACTGAAGCTTTCTTT.

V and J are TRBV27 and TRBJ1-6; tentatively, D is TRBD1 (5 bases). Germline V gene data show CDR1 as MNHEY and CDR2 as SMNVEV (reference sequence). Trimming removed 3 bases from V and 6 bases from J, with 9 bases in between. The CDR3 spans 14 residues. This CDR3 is CASSLEGRNSPLHF. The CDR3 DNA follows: TGTGCCAGCAGTTTGGAGGGGCGTAATTCACCCCTCCACTTT.